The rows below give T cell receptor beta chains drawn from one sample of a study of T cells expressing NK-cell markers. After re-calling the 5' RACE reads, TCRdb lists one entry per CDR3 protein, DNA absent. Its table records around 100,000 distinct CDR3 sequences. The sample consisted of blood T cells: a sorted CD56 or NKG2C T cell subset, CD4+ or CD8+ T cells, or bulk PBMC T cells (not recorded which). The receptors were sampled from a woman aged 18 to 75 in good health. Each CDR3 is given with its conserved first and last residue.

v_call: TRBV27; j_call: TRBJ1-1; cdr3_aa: CASSPLTTGNTEAFF
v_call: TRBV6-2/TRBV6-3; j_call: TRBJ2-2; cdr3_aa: CASRQRQGGTGELFF
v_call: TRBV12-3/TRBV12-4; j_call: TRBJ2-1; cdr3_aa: CASGEGNEQFF
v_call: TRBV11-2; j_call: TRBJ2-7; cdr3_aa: CASSPGTSDEQYF
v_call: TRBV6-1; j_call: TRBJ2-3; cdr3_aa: CASRPTGPPLRDTQYF
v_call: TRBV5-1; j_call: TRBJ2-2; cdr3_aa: CASSWGTGAGELFF
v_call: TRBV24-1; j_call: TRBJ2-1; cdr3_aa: CATSDYEQGGLDEQFF
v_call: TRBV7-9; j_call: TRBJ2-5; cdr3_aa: CASSLGPAQETQYF
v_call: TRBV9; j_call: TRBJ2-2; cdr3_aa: CASSVPRSGANTGELFF
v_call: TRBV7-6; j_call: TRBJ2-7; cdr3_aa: CASSLAAPALYEQYF
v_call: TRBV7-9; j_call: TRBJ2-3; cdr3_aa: CASSQGQGSTDTQYF
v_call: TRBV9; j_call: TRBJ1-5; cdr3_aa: CASSVPGQPQHF
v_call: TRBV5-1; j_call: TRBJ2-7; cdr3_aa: CASSFFSGTNNEQYF
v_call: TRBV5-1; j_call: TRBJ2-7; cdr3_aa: CASSLEDGYEQYF
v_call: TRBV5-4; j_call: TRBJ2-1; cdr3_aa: CASSAQRVEQFF
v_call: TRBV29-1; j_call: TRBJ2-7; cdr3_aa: CSVEAEGDRGYEQYF
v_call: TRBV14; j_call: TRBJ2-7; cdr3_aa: CASSQHDRPHYEQYF
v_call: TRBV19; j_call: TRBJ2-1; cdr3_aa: CASSIISGRGSSYNEQFF
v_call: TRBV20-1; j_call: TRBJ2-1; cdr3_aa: CSASFRGGGEQFF
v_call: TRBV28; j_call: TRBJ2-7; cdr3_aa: CASSLGVGYEQYF
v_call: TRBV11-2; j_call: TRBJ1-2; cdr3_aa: CASSRGRTMVILSLVGYTF
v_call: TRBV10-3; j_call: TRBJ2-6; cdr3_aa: CAISEWDSGANVLTF
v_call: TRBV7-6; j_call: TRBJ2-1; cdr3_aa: CASTLEGLYNEQFF
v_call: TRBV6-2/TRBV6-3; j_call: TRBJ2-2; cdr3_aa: CASSYSVLETGELFF
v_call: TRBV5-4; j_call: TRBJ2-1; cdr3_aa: CASSTGLSGGDEQFF
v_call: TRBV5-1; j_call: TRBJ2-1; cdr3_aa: CASSLSSGGYNEQFF
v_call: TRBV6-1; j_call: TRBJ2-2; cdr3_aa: CASRTGTNTGELFF
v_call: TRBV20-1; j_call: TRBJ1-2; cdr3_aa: CSARPPPGVGYGYTF
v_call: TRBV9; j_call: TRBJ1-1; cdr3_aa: CASSVDGATEAFF
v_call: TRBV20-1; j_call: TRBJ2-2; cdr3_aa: CSASSGDLTYTGELFF
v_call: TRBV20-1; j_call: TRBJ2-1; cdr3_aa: CSAIGLAGAAEQFF
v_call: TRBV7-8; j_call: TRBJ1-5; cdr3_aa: CASSLSGDSVLSNQPQHF
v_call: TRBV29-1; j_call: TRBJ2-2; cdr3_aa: CSVESENTGELFF
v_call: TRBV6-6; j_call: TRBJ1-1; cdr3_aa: CASRGQGTTEAFF
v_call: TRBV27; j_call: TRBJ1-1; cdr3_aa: CASSWGGLTEAFF
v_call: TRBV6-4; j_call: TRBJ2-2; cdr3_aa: CASSDLAGVNTGELFF
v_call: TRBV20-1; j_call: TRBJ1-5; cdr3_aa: CSALTGTGLQPQHF
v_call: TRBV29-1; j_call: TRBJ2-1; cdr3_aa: CSVEGGGAYNEQFF
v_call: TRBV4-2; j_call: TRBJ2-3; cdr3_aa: CASSLSWTSGTDTQYF
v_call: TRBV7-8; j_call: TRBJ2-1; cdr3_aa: CASSQTGRSYNEQFF
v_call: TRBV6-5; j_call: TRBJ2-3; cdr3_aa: CASSLRTSGATDTQYF
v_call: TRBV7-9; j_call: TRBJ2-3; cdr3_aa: CASSLGQGEGRTDTQYF
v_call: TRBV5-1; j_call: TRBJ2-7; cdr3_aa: CASSLVDGSSYEQYF
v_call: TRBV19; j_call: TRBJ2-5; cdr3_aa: CATSVLSQETQYF
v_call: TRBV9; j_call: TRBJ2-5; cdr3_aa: CASSSDGVGQETQYF
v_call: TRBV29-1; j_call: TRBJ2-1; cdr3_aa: CSAPAENEQFF
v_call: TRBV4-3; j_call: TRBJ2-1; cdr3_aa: CASSQGSGILNEQFF
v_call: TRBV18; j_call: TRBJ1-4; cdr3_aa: CASSPGSSGEKLFF
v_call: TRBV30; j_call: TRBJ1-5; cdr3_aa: CAWSVGGASNQPQHF
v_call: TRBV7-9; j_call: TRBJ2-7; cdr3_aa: CASSSPGGQVTEQYF
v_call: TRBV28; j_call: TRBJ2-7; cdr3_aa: CASSLRDRGKTYEQYF
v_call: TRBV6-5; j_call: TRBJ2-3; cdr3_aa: CASSYDGSSTDTQYF
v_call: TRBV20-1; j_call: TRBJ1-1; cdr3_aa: CRVRVNTEAFF
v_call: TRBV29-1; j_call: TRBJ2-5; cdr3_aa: CSVEDGRASGHQETQYF
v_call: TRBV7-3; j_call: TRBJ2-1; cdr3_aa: CASSLGVSAGLAGNEQFF